The 8 T cell receptor beta chains below all came from one sample that was sequenced in a study of T and B cells in COVID-19 patients. TRB rearrangements were amplified by multiplex PCR with BIOMED2 TRB-A/B primers. MiXCR was run by TCRdb on the multiplex PCR reads, yielding one entry per CDR3 protein. The sample yields over 10,000 distinct CDR3 sequences, roughly 30% seen once. TRB was amplified from about 250-500 ng of blood genomic DNA. Sample: blood. These receptors were taken from a human donor who had recovered from COVID-19.

This clonotype has more than one count but fewer than ten. The V gene is TRBV6-2 or TRBV6-3, the J gene TRBJ2-1; TRBD2 agrees at 12 bases. CDR1 is MNHEY and CDR2 is SVGEGT in the germline V gene. This CDR3 spans 15 amino acids. V lost 5 bases to trimming and J lost 7 bases; unmatched junction nucleotides: 6. The CDR3, as DNA: TGTGCCAGCAGTGAGACTAGCGGGAGTCCGAATGAGCAGTTCTTC. This sequence encodes CASSETSGSPNEQFF.

This clonotype is medium-sized. The chain couples TRBV29-1 to TRBJ2-1; D is uncertain. Deletions cut 4 bases from V and 10 bases from J, with 11 bases between. The V gene's germline CDR1 is SQVTM and CDR2 ANQGSEA. The CDR3 runs 11 residues. CDR3 DNA: TGCAGCGTTGTCGCTCTGGGGGAGCAGTTCTTC. Translation gives CSVVALGEQFF.

Notes on this clonotype: The DNA is omitted, as the CDR3 cannot be located on it reliably, and the CDR3 follows TCRdb's listing. V and J are TRBV19 and TRBJ2-2; TRBD1 is taken as the D call from the table, unchecked against the DNA. Germline-derived CDR1 and CDR2 are LNHDA and SQIVND (reference sequence). The CDR3 is 22 amino acids in total, end residues counted. CDR3 residues: CGSGERTKNIQYFGAGTGGPSF.

This clonotype was detected a few times. The chain is built from TRBV27 and TRBJ2-1; D is unresolved. The length of the CDR3 is 12 residues. The V end lost 3 bases, the J end lost 3 bases, and 3 bases lay between the germline ends. CDR1 is MNHEY and CDR2 is SMNVEV in the germline V gene (reference sequence). CDR3: CASSFNYNEQFF. The CDR3 nucleotides read TGTGCCAGCAGTTTCAACTACAATGAGCAGTTCTTC.

This clonotype was seen more than once but under ten times. CDR3: CASSLEGRVSYEQYF. DNA of the CDR3: TGTGCCAGCAGCTTAGAGGGCAGAGTCTCCTACGAGCAGTACTTC. The V gene is TRBV11-3, the J gene TRBJ2-7; no reliable D call. This CDR3 contains 15 residues. Trimming left V 0 bases short and J 0 bases short, with 9 bases between. Germline V gives CDR1 SGHNT, CDR2 YENEEA.

This clonotype is labeled as medium-sized (0.01 to 0.1%). The CDR3 loop reads CSHGPNSWNEQFF. The CDR3 nucleotides are TGCAGCCATGGTCCGAACTCATGGAATGAGCAGTTCTTC. The chain couples TRBV29-1 to TRBJ2-1; no clear D. Germline CDR1 is SQVTM and CDR2 is ANQGSEA. This CDR3 region has 13 residues. V shed 8 bases and J shed 7 bases, with 18 bases lying between them.

In its sample, this clonotype is large. This chain connects TRBV29-1 to TRBJ1-1; D not resolved. CDR3 length: 11 residues. Trimming took off 3 bases at V and 4 bases at J, with 6 bases between the two ends. Germline V gene data show CDR1 as SQVTM and CDR2 as ANQGSEA. For the CDR3, the DNA is TGCAGCGTTGACGGATTCACTGAAGCTTTCTTT. This sequence encodes CSVDGFTEAFF.

The chain joins TRBV5-1 to TRBJ2-7, with 11 bases that match TRBD1. This CDR3 is built from 18 residues. Germline V CDR1 and CDR2: SGHRS, YFSETQ. Trimming took 3 bases from V and 3 from J; bases not matched to a gene: 14. CDR3 protein: CASSYPGQGGPRGYEQYF. CDR3 DNA sequence: TGCGCCAGCAGCTACCCGGGACAGGGGGGGCCCCGGGGCTACGAGCAGTACTTC.